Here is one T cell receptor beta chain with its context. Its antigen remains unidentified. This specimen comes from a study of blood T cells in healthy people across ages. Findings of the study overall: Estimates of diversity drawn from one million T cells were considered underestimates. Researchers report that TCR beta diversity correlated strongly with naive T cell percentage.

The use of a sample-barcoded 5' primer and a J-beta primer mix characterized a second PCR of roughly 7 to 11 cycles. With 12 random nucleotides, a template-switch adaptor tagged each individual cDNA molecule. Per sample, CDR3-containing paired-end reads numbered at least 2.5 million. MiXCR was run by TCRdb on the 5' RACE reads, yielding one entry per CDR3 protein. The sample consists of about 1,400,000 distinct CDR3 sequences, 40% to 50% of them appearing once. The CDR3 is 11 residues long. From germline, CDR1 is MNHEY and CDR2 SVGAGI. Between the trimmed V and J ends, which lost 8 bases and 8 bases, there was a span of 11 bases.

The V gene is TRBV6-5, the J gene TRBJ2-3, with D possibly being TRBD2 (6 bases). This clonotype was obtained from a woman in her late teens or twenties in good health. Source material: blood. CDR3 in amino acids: CASQRAGTQYF. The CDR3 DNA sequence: TGTGCCAGCCAGCGGGCAGGTACGCAGTATTTT.